This passage covers 18 T cell receptor beta chains from one sample sequenced in a study of T cell responses to AZD1222 COVID-19 vaccine. Sequencing was performed with immunoSEQ multiplex PCR; in TCRdb, only in-frame clones are kept and a portion is missing. The sample lists about 130,000 clones; nearly 90% were seen once. The sample in question was peripheral blood, obtained 28 days after the second AZD1222 dose. The receptors come from an adult who received the AZD1222 COVID-19 vaccine.

The rearrangement joins TRBV30 to TRBJ2-3, with D possibly matching TRBD2 (7 bases). This CDR3 is built from 13 residues. Trimming stripped 4 bases from V and 4 bases from J, with 12 bases between. CDR1 GTSNPN and CDR2 SVGIG come from the germline V gene (reference sequence). CDR3 protein: CAWITGGADTQYF. CDR3 coding DNA: TGTGCCTGGATAACGGGGGGCGCAGATACGCAGTATTTT.

J is TRBJ2-5 and V is TRBV7-9; D tentatively reads TRBD1 or TRBD2 (6 bases each). Trimming stripped 5 bases from V and 5 bases from J, with 18 bases between. The CDR3 consists of 15 residues. The germline gives CDR1 SEHNR, CDR2 FQNEAQ (reference sequence). CDR3: CASSAPPGAGETQYF. The CDR3 coding sequence is TGTGCCAGCAGCGCCCCCCCAGGGGCGGGGGAGACCCAGTACTTC. The complete variable domain, with remaining parts taken from reference TRBV7-9 and TRBJ2-5, reads DTGVSQNPRHKITKRGQNVTFRCDPISEHNRLYWYRQTLGQGPEFLTYFQNEAQLEKSRLLSDRFSAERPKGSFSTLEIQRTEQGDSAMYLCASSAPPGAGETQYFGPGTRLLVL.

Notes on this clone: Germline and junction disagree at one end, which may indicate a read error. V is TRBV4-3 and J is TRBJ1-2; D may be TRBD1 (6 bases). The CDR3 covers 14 residues. The germline V gene has CDR1 LGHNA and CDR2 YSLEER. The CDR3 reads CASGQVRGAYGYTF. The CDR3 nucleotides read TGCGCCAGCGGCCAAGTACGGGGGGCCTATGGCTACACCTTC.

The rearrangement links TRBV19 to TRBJ1-6; no definite D call. CDR3 size: 14 residues. Trimming left V 5 bases short and J 7 bases short, with 12 bases between. In germline, CDR1 is LNHDA, CDR2 SQIVND (reference sequence). DNA for the CDR3: TGTGCCAGTAGTCTACGTGGGGAGAATTCACCCCTCCACTTT. Translation: CASSLRGENSPLHF.

The V and J genes are TRBV7-9 and TRBJ1-2; D is undetermined. V was cut by 4 bases and J by 0 bases, with 12 bases left in between. Germline-derived CDR1 and CDR2 are SEHNR and FQNEAQ (reference sequence). The CDR3 length is 15 residues. CDR3 DNA sequence: TGTGCCAGCAGCTCCGCCCCTAGAGCTAACTATGGCTACACCTTC. Amino acid sequence: CASSSAPRANYGYTF. The complete variable domain, with remaining parts taken from reference TRBV7-9 and TRBJ1-2, reads DTGVSQNPRHKITKRGQNVTFRCDPISEHNRLYWYRQTLGQGPEFLTYFQNEAQLEKSRLLSDRFSAERPKGSFSTLEIQRTEQGDSAMYLCASSSAPRANYGYTFGSGTRLTVV.

This chain uses TRBV27 with TRBJ1-3; 7 bases agree with TRBD1. With V trimmed by 8 bases and J by 4 bases, 5 bases remained unmatched. Germline V gives CDR1 MNHEY, CDR2 SMNVEV (reference sequence). CDR3 length: 13 residues. CDR3: CASSQGRGNTIYF. The CDR3 bases are TGTGCCAGCTCACAGGGGCGGGGAAACACCATATATTTT.

The gene calls are TRBV28 and TRBJ1-5, with D possibly matching TRBD1 (6 bases). Trimming cost V 4 bases and J 3 bases, with 10 bases left between them. The length of the CDR3 is 14 residues. Germline V gene sequence: CDR1 MDHEN, CDR2 SYDVKM. DNA of the CDR3: TGTGCCAGCAGTTCCGGACAGTCCAATCAGCCCCAGCATTTT. It encodes CASSSGQSNQPQHF.

The table lists this clone with a count of one. The chain joins TRBV3-1 (or the pseudogene TRBV3-2) to TRBJ2-7; D is unclear. V was clipped by 1 base and J by 4 bases, with 5 bases between them. This CDR3 contains 12 residues. Germline V gives CDR1 LGHDT, CDR2 YNNKEL (reference sequence). DNA of the CDR3: TGTGCCAGCAGCCAAGTTCGGTACGAGCAGTACTTC. This codes for CASSQVRYEQYF.

The chain links TRBV18 to TRBJ2-2, with D possibly being TRBD1 (5 bases). V shed 1 base and J shed 2 bases, with 8 bases lying between them. Germline assignment: CDR1 KGHSH and CDR2 LQKENI. The CDR3 runs to 15 residues. This CDR3 reads CASSPQGSNTGELFF. The CDR3 DNA is TGTGCCAGCTCACCACAGGGGTCAAACACCGGGGAGCTGTTTTTT.

V and J are TRBV24-1 and TRBJ2-1, with D possibly matching TRBD2 (6 bases). There are 17 residues in the CDR3. In germline, CDR1 is KGHDR, CDR2 SFDVKD. V lost 2 bases and J lost 4, with 17 bases in between. The CDR3 DNA reads TGTGCCACCAGTGATTCCACCGGGCTAGCGCCTTACAATGAGCAGTTCTTC. Translated: CATSDSTGLAPYNEQFF.

The chain combines TRBV25-1 with TRBJ1-1; D might be TRBD1 (6 bases). Germline V gene data show CDR1 as MGHDK and CDR2 as SYGVNS. The V gene lost 4 bases and the J gene lost 6 bases, with 18 bases spanning the gap. The CDR3 extends over 15 amino acids. As DNA, the CDR3 is TGTGCCAGCAGTGGCCAAAGGGGGGGCGCGGCTGAAGCTTTCTTT. Amino acids: CASSGQRGGAAEAFF. Together with reference TRBV25-1 and TRBJ1-1, the CDR3 gives the full variable domain: EADIYQTPRYLVIGTGKKITLECSQTMGHDKMYWYQQDPGMELHLIHYSYGVNSTEKGDLSSESTVSRIRTEHFPLTLESARPSHTSQYLCASSGQRGGAAEAFFGQGTRLTVV.

V and J are TRBV18 and TRBJ1-3; 8 positions match TRBD1. Unmatched junction bases numbered 10, after V lost 3 bases and J lost 0 bases. In germline, CDR1 is KGHSH, CDR2 LQKENI. CDR3 length equals 18 residues. CDR3 sequence reads: CASSPSRTGISSGNTIYF. Here the CDR3 DNA reads TGTGCCAGCTCACCTTCTAGGACAGGGATTTCCTCTGGAAACACCATATATTTT.

This chain connects TRBV6-5 to TRBJ1-1; TRBD1 agrees at 8 bases. CDR1 MNHEY and CDR2 SVGAGI come from the germline V gene. J was trimmed by 1 base and V by 2 bases; bases with no gene match: 0. CDR3 size: 14 residues. CDR3 in DNA: TGTGCCAGCAGTTACGGACAGGGGAACACTGAAGCTTTCTTT. It specifies CASSYGQGNTEAFF.

This clone is a singleton in its sample. The V call is TRBV12-3 or TRBV12-4, the J call TRBJ1-2; D uncertain. V was clipped by 6 bases and J by 3 bases, with 11 bases between them. The CDR3 has 13 amino acids. Here the CDR3 reads CASSLDPDYGYTF. CDR3 bases: TGTGCCAGCAGCTTGGACCCAGACTATGGCTACACCTTC.

The V gene is TRBV19, the J gene TRBJ1-5; the D is unclear. Germline CDR1 and CDR2: LNHDA and SQIVND (reference sequence). Between the trimmed V and J ends, which lost 2 bases and 1 base, there was a span of 9 bases. The CDR3 covers 15 residues. CDR3 sequence (DNA): TGTGCCAGTAGTATAACGTCCCTGAGCAATCAGCCCCAGCATTTT. It codes for CASSITSLSNQPQHF.

The gene calls are TRBV27 and TRBJ2-3, with D perhaps matching TRBD2 (6 bases). V was trimmed by 5 bases and J by 4 bases, leaving 13 bases between them. CDR1 MNHEY and CDR2 SMNVEV come from the germline V gene (reference sequence). The CDR3 contains 14 residues. The CDR3 loop reads CASSLLGGADTQYF. Here the CDR3 DNA reads TGTGCCAGCAGTCTCCTGGGAGGAGCAGATACGCAGTATTTT.

This clone occurred a few times. The rearrangement uses TRBV5-1 and TRBJ2-7; possible D gene TRBD1, 6 bases. V lost 0 bases to trimming and J lost 3 bases, with 13 bases between them. Germline values: CDR1 SGHRS, CDR2 YFSETQ. This CDR3 is 15 amino acids long. CDR3: CASSLAFGTNYEQYF. DNA for the CDR3: TGCGCCAGCAGCTTGGCCTTCGGGACAAACTACGAGCAGTACTTC.

This clone came up once. The chain uses TRBV2 and TRBJ2-7; D unresolved. In germline, CDR1 is SNHLY, CDR2 FYNNEI. The CDR3 consists of 12 residues. Trimming took off 6 bases at V and 3 bases at J, with 9 bases between the two ends. The CDR3 DNA reads as TGTGCCAGCAGAGAGGCCCTCTACGAGCAGTACTTC. It encodes CASREALYEQYF.